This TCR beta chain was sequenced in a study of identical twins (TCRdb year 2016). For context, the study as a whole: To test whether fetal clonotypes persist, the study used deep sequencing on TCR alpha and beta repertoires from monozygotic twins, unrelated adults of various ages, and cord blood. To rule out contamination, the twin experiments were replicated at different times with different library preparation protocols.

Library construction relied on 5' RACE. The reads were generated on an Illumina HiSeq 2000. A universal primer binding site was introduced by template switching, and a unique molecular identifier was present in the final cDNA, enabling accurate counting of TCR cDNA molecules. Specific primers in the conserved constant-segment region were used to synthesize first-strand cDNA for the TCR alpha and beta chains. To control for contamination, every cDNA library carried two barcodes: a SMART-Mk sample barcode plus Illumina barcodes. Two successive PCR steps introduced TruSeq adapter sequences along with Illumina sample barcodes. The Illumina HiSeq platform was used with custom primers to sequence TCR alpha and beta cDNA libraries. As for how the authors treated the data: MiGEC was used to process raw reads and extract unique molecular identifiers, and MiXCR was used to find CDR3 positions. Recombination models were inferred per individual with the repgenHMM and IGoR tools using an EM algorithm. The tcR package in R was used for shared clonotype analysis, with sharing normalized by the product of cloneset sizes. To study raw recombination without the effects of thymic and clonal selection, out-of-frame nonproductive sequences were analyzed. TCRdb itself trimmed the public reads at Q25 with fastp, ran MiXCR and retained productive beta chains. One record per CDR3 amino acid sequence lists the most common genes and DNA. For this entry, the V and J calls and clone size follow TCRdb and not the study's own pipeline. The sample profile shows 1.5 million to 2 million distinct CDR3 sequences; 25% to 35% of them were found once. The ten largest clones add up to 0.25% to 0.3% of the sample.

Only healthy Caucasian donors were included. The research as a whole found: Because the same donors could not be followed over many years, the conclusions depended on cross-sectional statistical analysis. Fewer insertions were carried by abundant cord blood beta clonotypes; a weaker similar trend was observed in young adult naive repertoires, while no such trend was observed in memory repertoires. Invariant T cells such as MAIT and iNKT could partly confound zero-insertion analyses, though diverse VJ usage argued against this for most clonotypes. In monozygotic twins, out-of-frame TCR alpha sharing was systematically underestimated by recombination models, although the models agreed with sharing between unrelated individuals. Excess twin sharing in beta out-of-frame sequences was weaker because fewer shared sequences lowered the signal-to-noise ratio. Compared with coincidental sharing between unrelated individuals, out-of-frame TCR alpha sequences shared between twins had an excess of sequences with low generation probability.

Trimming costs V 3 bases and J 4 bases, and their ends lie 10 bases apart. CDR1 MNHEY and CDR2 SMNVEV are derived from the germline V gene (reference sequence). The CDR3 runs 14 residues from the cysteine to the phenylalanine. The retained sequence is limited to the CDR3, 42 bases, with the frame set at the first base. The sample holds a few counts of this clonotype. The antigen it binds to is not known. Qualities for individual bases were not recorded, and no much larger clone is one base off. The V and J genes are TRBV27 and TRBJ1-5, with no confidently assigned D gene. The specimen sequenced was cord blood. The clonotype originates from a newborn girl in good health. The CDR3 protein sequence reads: CASSLDQMNQPQHF. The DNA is TGTGCCAGCAGTTTGGACCAAATGAATCAGCCCCAGCATTTT.